This TCR beta chain was sequenced in a study of long-term antiretroviral therapy in people with HIV. V was cut by 2 bases and J by 1 base, with 17 bases left in between. This CDR3 has 17 residues. CDR1 MNHNS and CDR2 SASEGT come from the germline V gene. Every one of the donors gave at least one pre-ART PBMC sample and at least two post-ART PBMC samples. Version v3.0 of the immunoSEQ assay was performed at survey level. Sequencing was performed with immunoSEQ multiplex PCR; in TCRdb, only in-frame clones are kept and a portion is missing. The sample includes 42,000 or so clones, around 85% of them seen just once.

The rearrangement links TRBV6-1 to TRBJ1-1; tentatively, D is TRBD1 (6 bases). The input for sequencing was unsorted PBMCs, taken 3.1 years after starting antiretroviral therapy. The sequence derives from a woman aged 50 to 60 with HIV. The CDR3 protein is CASSESIGGWGNTEAFF. The DNA for the CDR3 is TGTGCCAGCAGTGAATCGATAGGGGGTTGGGGGAACACTGAAGCTTTCTTT.